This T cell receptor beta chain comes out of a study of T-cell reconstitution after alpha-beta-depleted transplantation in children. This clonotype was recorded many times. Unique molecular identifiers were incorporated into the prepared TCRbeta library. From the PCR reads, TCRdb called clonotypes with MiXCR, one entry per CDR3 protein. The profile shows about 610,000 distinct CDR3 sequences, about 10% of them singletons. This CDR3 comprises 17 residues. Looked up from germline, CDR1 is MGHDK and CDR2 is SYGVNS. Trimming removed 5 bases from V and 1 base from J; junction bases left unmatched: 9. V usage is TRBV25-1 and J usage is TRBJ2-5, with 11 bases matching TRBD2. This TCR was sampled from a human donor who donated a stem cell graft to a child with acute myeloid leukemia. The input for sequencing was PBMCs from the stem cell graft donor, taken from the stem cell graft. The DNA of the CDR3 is TGTGCCAGCAGTAAAGACCCGGGACTAGCGGTCCAAGAGACCCAGTACTTC. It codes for CASSKDPGLAVQETQYF.